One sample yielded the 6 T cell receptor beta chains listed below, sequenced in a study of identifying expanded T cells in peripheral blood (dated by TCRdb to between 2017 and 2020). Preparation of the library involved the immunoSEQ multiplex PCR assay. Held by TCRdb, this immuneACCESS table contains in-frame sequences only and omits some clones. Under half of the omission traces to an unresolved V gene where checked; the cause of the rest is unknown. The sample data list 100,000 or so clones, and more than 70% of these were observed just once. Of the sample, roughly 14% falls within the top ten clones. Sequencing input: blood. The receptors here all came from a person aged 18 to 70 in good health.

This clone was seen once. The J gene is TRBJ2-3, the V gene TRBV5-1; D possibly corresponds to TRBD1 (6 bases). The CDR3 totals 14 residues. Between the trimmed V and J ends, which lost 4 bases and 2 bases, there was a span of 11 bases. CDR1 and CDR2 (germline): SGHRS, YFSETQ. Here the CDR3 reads CASSTWDNTDTQYF. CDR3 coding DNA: TGCGCCAGCAGCACATGGGACAACACAGATACGCAGTATTTT.

CDR3 amino acids: CASSLFGKTQYF. CDR3 nucleotides: TGTGCCAGCAGCTTATTTGGCAAGACCCAGTACTTC. J is TRBJ2-5 and V is TRBV7-2; D remains unclear. Trimming left V 2 bases short and J 6 bases short, with 7 bases between. CDR3 length: 12 amino acids. Germline V gene lookup returns CDR1 SGHTA and CDR2 FQGNSA. The full variable domain, with the rest looked up from reference TRBV7-2 and TRBJ2-5, is GAGVSQSPSNKVTEKGKDVELRCDPISGHTALYWYRQSLGQGLEFLIYFQGNSAPDKSGLPSDRFSAERTGGSVSTLTIQRTQQEDSAVYLCASSLFGKTQYFGPGTRLLVL.

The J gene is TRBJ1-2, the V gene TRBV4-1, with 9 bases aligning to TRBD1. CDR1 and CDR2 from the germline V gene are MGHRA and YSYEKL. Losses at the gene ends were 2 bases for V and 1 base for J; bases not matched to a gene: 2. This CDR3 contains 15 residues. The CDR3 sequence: CASSQLGQGNYGYTF. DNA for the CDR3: TGCGCCAGCAGCCAATTGGGACAGGGTAACTATGGCTACACCTTC.

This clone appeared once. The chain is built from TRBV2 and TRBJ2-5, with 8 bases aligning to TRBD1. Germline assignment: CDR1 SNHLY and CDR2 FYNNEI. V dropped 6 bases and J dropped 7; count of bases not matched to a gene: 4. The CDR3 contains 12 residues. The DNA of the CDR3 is TGTGCCAGCAGGACAGGGGTAGCGACCCAGTACTTC. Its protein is CASRTGVATQYF.

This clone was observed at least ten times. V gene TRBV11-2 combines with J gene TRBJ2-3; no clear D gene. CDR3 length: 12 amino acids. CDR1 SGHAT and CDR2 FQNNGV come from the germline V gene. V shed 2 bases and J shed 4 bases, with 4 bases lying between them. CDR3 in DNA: TGTGCCAGCAGCTTAAACGCAGATACGCAGTATTTT. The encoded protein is CASSLNADTQYF.

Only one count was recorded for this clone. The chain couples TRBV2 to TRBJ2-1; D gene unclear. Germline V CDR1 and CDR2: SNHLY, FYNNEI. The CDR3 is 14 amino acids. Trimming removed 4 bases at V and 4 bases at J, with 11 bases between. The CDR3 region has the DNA TGTGCCAGCAGTGTCGTGGGGATATACAATGAGCAGTTCTTC. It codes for CASSVVGIYNEQFF.